Below, 16 T cell receptor beta chains from the same sample are listed, as sequenced in a study of beta chain features in type 1 diabetes (dated by TCRdb to the late 2010s). Libraries were prepared through the immunoSEQ multiplex PCR assay. The entire amount of isolated RNA was reverse transcribed using the High Capacity cDNA Reverse Transcription Kit, so the sequenced TCRB transcripts were expressed ones. Imported from immuneACCESS, the table was reduced by TCRdb to in-frame sequences with V and J called. These copies leave out some clones; in studies compared against another copy, an unresolved V gene accounts for under half, and the cause of the remainder is not known. The sample table shows 350,000 or so clones, and roughly 21% are seen once. The ten largest clones represent under 0.05% of the sample. Sequenced input: naive CD4+ T cells from blood. The cell subset or site label of this sample denotes: true naive CD4+ T cells. These receptors were taken from a woman aged 18-35 years in good health.

The chain is built from TRBV30 and TRBJ1-1; 10 nucleotides align to TRBD1. V trimming: 5 bases; J trimming: 1 base; junction bases outside the gene matches: 19. CDR3 length: 19 amino acids. CDR1 GTSNPN and CDR2 SVGIG come from the germline V gene (reference sequence). CDR3 DNA: TGTGCCTGGCAGAGGAACCCGGGACAGGGGAGTTGGACGAACACTGAAGCTTTCTTT. Protein: CAWQRNPGQGSWTNTEAFF. Filled out from reference TRBV30 and TRBJ1-1, the complete variable domain reads SQTIHQWPATLVQPVGSPLSLECTVEGTSNPNLYWYRQAAGRGLQLLFYSVGIGQISSEVPQNLSASRPQDRQFILSSKKLLLSDSGFYLCAWQRNPGQGSWTNTEAFFGQGTRLTVV.

This clone was picked up a small number of times. The V gene is TRBV11-2, the J gene TRBJ2-5; D might be TRBD2 (5 bases). CDR1 is SGHAT, CDR2 FQNNGV, per germline. The ends were cut back, 5 bases at V and 1 base at J, with 11 bases in the middle. This CDR3 region has 14 residues. The CDR3, as DNA: TGTGCCAGCAGCCAAGGACGGGGCCAAGAGACCCAGTACTTC. This codes for CASSQGRGQETQYF.

The CDR3, as DNA: TGTGCCAGCAGTTCTTACGGAGGTCAGCCCCAGCATTTT. Translation: CASSSYGGQPQHF. The V call is TRBV27, the J call TRBJ1-5; D gene ambiguous. Trimming left V 4 bases short and J 6 bases short, with 10 bases between. The germline V gene has CDR1 MNHEY and CDR2 SMNVEV (reference sequence). This CDR3 spans 13 amino acids.

This chain links TRBV7-9 with TRBJ1-5; no firm D call. The V and J ends lost 1 base and 3 bases respectively, with 7 bases between them. CDR1 is SEHNR and CDR2 is FQNEAQ in the germline V gene (reference sequence). The CDR3 spans 14 residues. The CDR3 is CASSLGAPNQPQHF. The CDR3 DNA reads TGTGCCAGCAGCTTAGGGGCGCCCAATCAGCCCCAGCATTTT.

The CDR3 loop reads CASSTQQDYSYEQYF. The DNA for the CDR3 is TGTGCCAGCAGTACCCAACAGGACTACTCCTACGAGCAGTACTTC. The genes are TRBV6-5 and TRBJ2-7, with D maybe TRBD2 (6 bases). V lost 5 bases and J lost 0, with 14 bases in between. The germline gives CDR1 MNHEY, CDR2 SVGAGI. This CDR3 is 15 amino acids long.

V is TRBV9 and J is TRBJ2-7, with a tentative D call TRBD2 (6 bases). CDR1 SGDLS and CDR2 YYNGEE come from the germline V gene. This CDR3 has 14 residues. Trimming took off 0 bases at V and 6 bases at J, with 13 bases between the two ends. CDR3 residues: CASSVDLTSSEQYF. CDR3 in DNA: TGTGCCAGCAGCGTAGACCTTACTAGCTCCGAGCAGTACTTC.

As concerns this clone: The same CDR3 is also encoded by other DNA sequences in this sample. This sequence joins TRBV9 and TRBJ2-3; TRBD2 is a possible D gene (5 bases). The CDR3 length is 13 residues. Germline V gene lookup returns CDR1 SGDLS and CDR2 YYNGEE. Trimming pared 0 bases from V and 5 bases from J, leaving 7 bases between. CDR3 DNA sequence: TGTGCCAGCAGCGTAGGTGCGGGAGATACGCAGTATTTT. It encodes CASSVGAGDTQYF.

This clone was counted a few times. The rearrangement joins TRBV2 to TRBJ2-1, with TRBD2 identical over 9 bases. The trim removed 2 bases at V and 6 bases at J, leaving 5 bases unmatched. Germline V CDR1 and CDR2: SNHLY, FYNNEI. CDR3 length equals 15 residues. The CDR3 sequence: CASSELAGFPNEQFF. In DNA, the CDR3 is TGTGCCAGCAGTGAACTAGCGGGATTTCCCAATGAGCAGTTCTTC.

The J gene is TRBJ1-1, the V gene TRBV30; D possibly corresponds to TRBD1 (5 bases). Trimming took 5 bases from V and 0 from J, leaving 10 bases between them. CDR1 is GTSNPN and CDR2 is SVGIG in the germline V gene (reference sequence). The CDR3 has 13 residues. The CDR3, as DNA: TGTGCCTGGGGGGTGGACATGAACACTGAAGCTTTCTTT. This encodes CAWGVDMNTEAFF. Full variable domain (outside the CDR3, taken from reference TRBV30 and TRBJ1-1): SQTIHQWPATLVQPVGSPLSLECTVEGTSNPNLYWYRQAAGRGLQLLFYSVGIGQISSEVPQNLSASRPQDRQFILSSKKLLLSDSGFYLCAWGVDMNTEAFFGQGTRLTVV.

This chain joins TRBV23-1 and TRBJ2-5, with 7 bases aligning to TRBD2. TRBV23-1 is sorted into the ORF group, with uncertain function. The V segment lost 1 base and the J segment 13 bases; nucleotides outside the gene matches: 12. The CDR3 consists of 14 residues. The CDR3 DNA reads as TGCGCCAGCAGTCAATGGGGGAGCCTAGCGGAGTTGTACTTC. As protein: CASSQWGSLAELYF.

Only a few counts were recorded for this clone. The chain employs TRBV5-6 and TRBJ1-2, with TRBD1 matching 9 bases. Germline loops: CDR1 SGHDT, CDR2 YYEEEE. The CDR3 consists of 14 residues. V trimming: 4 bases; J trimming: 3 bases; junction bases outside the gene matches: 4. The CDR3 sequence: CASSLGQGDYGYTF. The CDR3 DNA is TGTGCCAGCAGCCTGGGACAGGGAGACTATGGCTACACCTTC.

This clone occurred a few times. V gene TRBV30 combines with J gene TRBJ2-7; 12 bases are shared with TRBD2. J lost 6 bases, V lost 3 bases, and 6 bases had no gene match. This CDR3 has 14 amino acids. CDR1 is GTSNPN, CDR2 SVGIG, per germline (reference sequence). The CDR3 bases are TGTGCCTGGAGCCGACTAGCGGGAGTCCCCGAGCAGTACTTC. It is translated as CAWSRLAGVPEQYF. Drawing the rest from reference TRBV30 and TRBJ2-7, the complete variable domain is SQTIHQWPATLVQPVGSPLSLECTVEGTSNPNLYWYRQAAGRGLQLLFYSVGIGQISSEVPQNLSASRPQDRQFILSSKKLLLSDSGFYLCAWSRLAGVPEQYFGPGTRLTVT.

The V gene is TRBV7-3, the J gene TRBJ1-1, with D unresolved. Trimming left V 5 bases short and J 8 bases short, with 18 bases between. The CDR3 extends over 14 amino acids. Germline values: CDR1 SGHTA, CDR2 FQGTGA. DNA of the CDR3: TGTGCCAGCAGCCCTGGCGGGTCACCTAAAGAAGCTTTCTTT. Amino acid sequence: CASSPGGSPKEAFF. The entire variable domain, with the rest obtained from reference TRBV7-3 and TRBJ1-1, is as follows: GAGVSQTPSNKVTEKGKYVELRCDPISGHTALYWYRQSLGQGPEFLIYFQGTGAADDSGLPNDRFFAVRPEGSVSTLKIQRTERGDSAVYLCASSPGGSPKEAFFGQGTRLTVV.

The V gene is TRBV4-2, the J gene TRBJ2-7; D is unclear. The CDR3 covers 15 residues. The germline V and J ends were trimmed by 4 bases and 3 bases, with 16 bases remaining between them. CDR1 is LGHNA, CDR2 YNFKEQ, per germline. The CDR3 sequence is CASSPSTASVYEQYF. CDR3 coding DNA: TGTGCCAGCAGCCCCTCAACGGCCAGCGTCTACGAGCAGTACTTC.

This clone was detected only a few times. This sequence joins TRBV9 and TRBJ2-5; 9 bases agree with TRBD1. This CDR3 contains 14 residues. Germline lookup yields CDR1 SGDLS and CDR2 YYNGEE. V was pared by 2 bases and J by 5 bases, with 4 bases of the junction left unmatched. The CDR3 loop reads CASSVGTGSETQYF. Here the CDR3 DNA reads TGTGCCAGCAGCGTCGGGACAGGGTCGGAGACCCAGTACTTC.

The chain recombines TRBV19 with TRBJ1-1; D ambiguous. From germline, CDR1 is LNHDA and CDR2 SQIVND (reference sequence). Trimming shortened V by 3 bases and J by 4 bases, and 3 bases separated the two germline ends. The CDR3 totals 11 residues. Here the CDR3 reads CASSMSTEAFF. As DNA, the CDR3 is TGTGCCAGTAGTATGAGCACTGAAGCTTTCTTT.